Listed here are 2 T cell receptor beta chains from one sample, sequenced in a study of post-analysis software for immune sequencing data. Study-wide results and limits: When patients were compared with controls, a handful of TRBV segments were more frequent, TRBV5-6, TRBV5-1 and TRBV20-1 among them.

No antigens are known for them. Unique molecular identifiers were built into the TCR beta cDNA libraries. MiXCR was run by TCRdb on the PCR reads, yielding one entry per CDR3 protein. This sample yields about 430,000 distinct CDR3 sequences, of which about 39% are seen a single time; approximately 7.6% belongs to the top ten. Source material: blood. These receptors all come from a girl aged 2 to 10 with multiple sclerosis.

The rearrangement joins TRBV5-1 to TRBJ2-7, with 7 bases that match TRBD1. The CDR3 sequence is 12 residues long. Germline V gene data show CDR1 as SGHRS and CDR2 as YFSETQ. J lost 2 bases, V lost 7 bases, and 3 bases had no gene match. Here the CDR3 reads CASGQAPYEQYF. Written as DNA, the CDR3 is TGCGCCAGCGGACAGGCCCCCTACGAGCAGTACTTC.

The chain is built from TRBV7-9 and TRBJ1-1; TRBD1 matches 7 bases. In germline, CDR1 is SEHNR, CDR2 FQNEAQ (reference sequence). Trimming took 6 bases from V and 1 from J; bases not matched to a gene: 8. The CDR3 runs to 15 residues. The CDR3 is CASRDRTGENTEAFF. CDR3 nucleotides: TGTGCCAGCAGGGACCGGACAGGAGAGAACACTGAAGCTTTCTTT.